This T cell receptor (beta chain) was captured by sequencing in a study of T cell responses to AZD1222 COVID-19 vaccine. Profiled with immunoSEQ multiplex PCR; TCRdb holds only in-frame clones, not every one. The data show over 130,000 clones, with 88% seen just once and about 3.5% held by the top ten. The germline V gene encodes CDR1 SGHVS and CDR2 FQNEAQ. V lost 2 bases and J 6 bases, leaving 16 bases between the germline ends. The CDR3 runs to 15 residues. Sequenced material: peripheral blood, taken on day 0 of AZD1222 vaccination. The rearrangement joins TRBV7-8 to TRBJ1-2, with a weak D call TRBD1 (6 bases). The receptor's source is an adult in good health. The CDR3 nucleotides are TGTGCCAGCAGCTTAATGGTGGGGCCAGGGGATGGCTACACCTTC. This codes for CASSLMVGPGDGYTF. Using reference TRBV7-8 and TRBJ1-2 for the parts outside the CDR3, the full variable domain is GAGVSQSPRYKVAKRGQDVALRCDPISGHVSLFWYQQALGQGPEFLTYFQNEAQLDKSGLPSDRFFAERPEGSVSTLKIQRTQQEDSAVYLCASSLMVGPGDGYTFGSGTRLTVV.